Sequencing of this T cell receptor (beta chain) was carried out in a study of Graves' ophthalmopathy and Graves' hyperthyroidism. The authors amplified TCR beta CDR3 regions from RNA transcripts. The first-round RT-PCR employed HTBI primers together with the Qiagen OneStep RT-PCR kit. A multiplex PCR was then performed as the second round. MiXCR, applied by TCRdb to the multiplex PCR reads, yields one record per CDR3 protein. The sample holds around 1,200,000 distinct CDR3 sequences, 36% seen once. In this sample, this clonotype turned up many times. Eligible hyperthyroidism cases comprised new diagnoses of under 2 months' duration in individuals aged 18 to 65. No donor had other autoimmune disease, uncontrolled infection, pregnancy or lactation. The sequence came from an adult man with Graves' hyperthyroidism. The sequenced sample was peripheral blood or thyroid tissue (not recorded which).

The CDR3 nucleotides read TGTGCCAGCAGTGACGGAGGGACAGTAGAAAACTATGGCTACACCTTC. It is translated as CASSDGGTVENYGYTF. The chain links TRBV25-1 to TRBJ1-2, with 7 bases aligning to TRBD1. The V gene end was trimmed by 3 bases and the J gene end by 2 bases; junction bases not matched to a gene: 9. CDR3 length: 16 residues. Germline V gene sequence: CDR1 MGHDK, CDR2 SYGVNS.